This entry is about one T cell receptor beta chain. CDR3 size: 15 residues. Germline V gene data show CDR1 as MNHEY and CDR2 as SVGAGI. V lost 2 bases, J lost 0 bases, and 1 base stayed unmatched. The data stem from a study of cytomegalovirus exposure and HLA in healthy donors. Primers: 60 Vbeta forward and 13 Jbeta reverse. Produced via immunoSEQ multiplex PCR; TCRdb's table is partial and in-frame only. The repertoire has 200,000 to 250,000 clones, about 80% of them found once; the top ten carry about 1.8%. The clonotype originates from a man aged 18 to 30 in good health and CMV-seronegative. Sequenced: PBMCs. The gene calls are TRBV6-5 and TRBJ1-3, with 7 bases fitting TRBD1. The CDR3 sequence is CASSYRGLSGNTIYF. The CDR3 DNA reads TGTGCCAGCAGTTACAGGGGGCTCTCTGGAAACACCATATATTTT.